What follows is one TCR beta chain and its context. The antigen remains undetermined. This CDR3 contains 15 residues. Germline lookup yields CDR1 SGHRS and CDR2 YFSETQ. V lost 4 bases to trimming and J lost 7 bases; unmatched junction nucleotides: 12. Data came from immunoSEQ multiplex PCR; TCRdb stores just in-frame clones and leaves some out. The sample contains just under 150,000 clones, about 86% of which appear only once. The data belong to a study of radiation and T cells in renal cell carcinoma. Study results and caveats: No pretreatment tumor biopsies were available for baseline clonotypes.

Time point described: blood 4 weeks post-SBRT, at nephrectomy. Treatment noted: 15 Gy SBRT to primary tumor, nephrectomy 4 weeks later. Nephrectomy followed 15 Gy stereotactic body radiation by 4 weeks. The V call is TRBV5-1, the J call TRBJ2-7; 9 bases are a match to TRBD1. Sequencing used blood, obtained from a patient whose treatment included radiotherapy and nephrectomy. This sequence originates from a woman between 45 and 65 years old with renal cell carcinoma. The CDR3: CASSQSTGGLEEQYF. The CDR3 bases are TGCGCCAGCAGCCAATCGACAGGGGGATTGGAAGAGCAGTACTTC.